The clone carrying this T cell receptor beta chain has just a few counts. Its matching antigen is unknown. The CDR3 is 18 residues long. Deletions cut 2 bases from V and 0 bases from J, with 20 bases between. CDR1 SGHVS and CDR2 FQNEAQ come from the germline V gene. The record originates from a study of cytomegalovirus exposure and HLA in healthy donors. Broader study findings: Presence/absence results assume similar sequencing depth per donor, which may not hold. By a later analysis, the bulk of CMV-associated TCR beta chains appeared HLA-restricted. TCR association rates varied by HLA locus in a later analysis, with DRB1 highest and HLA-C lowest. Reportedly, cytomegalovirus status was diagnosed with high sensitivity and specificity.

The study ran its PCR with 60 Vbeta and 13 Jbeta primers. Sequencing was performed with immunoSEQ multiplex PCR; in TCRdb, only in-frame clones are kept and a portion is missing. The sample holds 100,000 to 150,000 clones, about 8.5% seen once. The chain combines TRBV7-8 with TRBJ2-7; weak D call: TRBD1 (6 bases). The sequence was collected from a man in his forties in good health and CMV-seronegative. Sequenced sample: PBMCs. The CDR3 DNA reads TGTGCCAGCAGCTTAAAAGCTGCGGGCAGGGGATTCTCCTACGAGCAGTACTTC. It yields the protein CASSLKAAGRGFSYEQYF.